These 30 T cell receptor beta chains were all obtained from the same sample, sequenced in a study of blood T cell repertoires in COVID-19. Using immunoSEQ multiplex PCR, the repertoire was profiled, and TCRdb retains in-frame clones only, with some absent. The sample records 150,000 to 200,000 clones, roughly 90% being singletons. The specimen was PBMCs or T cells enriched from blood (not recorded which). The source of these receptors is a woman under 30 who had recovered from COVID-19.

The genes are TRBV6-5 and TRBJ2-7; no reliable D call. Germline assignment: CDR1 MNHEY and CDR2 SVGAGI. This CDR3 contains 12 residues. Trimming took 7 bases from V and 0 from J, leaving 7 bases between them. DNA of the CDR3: TGTGCCAGCATCCGGAGCTCCTACGAGCAGTACTTC. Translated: CASIRSSYEQYF.

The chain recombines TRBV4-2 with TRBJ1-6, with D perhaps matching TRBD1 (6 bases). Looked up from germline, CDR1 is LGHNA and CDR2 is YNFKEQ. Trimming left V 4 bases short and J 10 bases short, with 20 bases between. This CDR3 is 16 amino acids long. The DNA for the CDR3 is TGTGCCAGCAGCCCCTTTGCAGGGGAGAGAGAATCACCCCTCCACTTT. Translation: CASSPFAGERESPLHF.

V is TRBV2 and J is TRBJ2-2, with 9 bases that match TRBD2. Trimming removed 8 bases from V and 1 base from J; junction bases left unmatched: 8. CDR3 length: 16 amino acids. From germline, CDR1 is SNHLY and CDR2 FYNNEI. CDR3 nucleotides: TGTGCCAGCCGGTTGTCAGCGGGGGGGAACACCGGGGAGCTGTTTTTT. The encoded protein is CASRLSAGGNTGELFF.

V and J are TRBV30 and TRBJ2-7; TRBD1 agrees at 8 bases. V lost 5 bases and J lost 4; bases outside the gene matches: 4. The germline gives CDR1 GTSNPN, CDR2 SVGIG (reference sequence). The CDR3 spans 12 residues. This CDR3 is CAWGTGRYEQYF. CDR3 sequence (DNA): TGTGCCTGGGGGACAGGAAGGTACGAGCAGTACTTC.

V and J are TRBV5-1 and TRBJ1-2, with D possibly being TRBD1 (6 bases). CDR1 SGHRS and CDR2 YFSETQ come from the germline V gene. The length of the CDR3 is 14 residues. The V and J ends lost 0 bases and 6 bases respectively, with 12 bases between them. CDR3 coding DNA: TGCGCCAGCAGCTTGGGCCAGGGGAGCAATGGCTACACCTTC. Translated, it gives CASSLGQGSNGYTF.

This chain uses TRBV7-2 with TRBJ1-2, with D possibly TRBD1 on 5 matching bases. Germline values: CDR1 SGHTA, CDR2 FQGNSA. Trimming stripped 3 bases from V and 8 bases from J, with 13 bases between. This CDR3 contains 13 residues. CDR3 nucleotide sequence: TGTGCCAGCAGCTTGGGGCACCTCCCCGGCTACACCTTC. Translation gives CASSLGHLPGYTF. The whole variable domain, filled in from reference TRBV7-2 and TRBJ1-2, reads GAGVSQSPSNKVTEKGKDVELRCDPISGHTALYWYRQSLGQGLEFLIYFQGNSAPDKSGLPSDRFSAERTGGSVSTLTIQRTQQEDSAVYLCASSLGHLPGYTFGSGTRLTVV.

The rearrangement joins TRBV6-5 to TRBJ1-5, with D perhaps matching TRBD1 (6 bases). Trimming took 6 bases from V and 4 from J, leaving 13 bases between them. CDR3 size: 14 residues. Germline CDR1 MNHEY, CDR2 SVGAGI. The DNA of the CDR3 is TGTGCCAGCAGCCGGGACAAGGGAAATCAGCCCCAGCATTTT. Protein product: CASSRDKGNQPQHF.

CDR3 coding DNA: TGTGCCAGCAGCTTGGAGTTGGGAGGCACCTATAATTCACCCCTCCACTTT. Amino acid sequence: CASSLELGGTYNSPLHF. V gene TRBV5-6 combines with J gene TRBJ1-6, with D unresolved. V lost 0 bases, J lost 2 bases, and 12 bases lay in between. The V gene's germline CDR1 is SGHDT and CDR2 YYEEEE. The CDR3 is 17 residues long.

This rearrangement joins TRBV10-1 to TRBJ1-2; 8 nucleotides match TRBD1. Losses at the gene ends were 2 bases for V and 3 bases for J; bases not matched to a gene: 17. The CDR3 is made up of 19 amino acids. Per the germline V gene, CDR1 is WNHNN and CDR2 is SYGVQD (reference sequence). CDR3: CASSEGDRSLFTEDYGYTF. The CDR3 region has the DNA TGCGCCAGCAGTGAGGGGGACAGGAGCCTGTTTACGGAGGACTATGGCTACACCTTC.

CDR3 protein: CASSLLADRVNTGELFF. The CDR3 DNA reads as TGTGCCAGCTCACTTCTGGCCGACAGGGTGAACACCGGGGAGCTGTTTTTT. The J gene is TRBJ2-2, the V gene TRBV18; 7 bases line up with TRBD1. Germline CDR1 and CDR2: KGHSH and LQKENI. The CDR3 contains 17 residues. V shed 4 bases and J 1 base; nucleotides not matched to a gene: 9.

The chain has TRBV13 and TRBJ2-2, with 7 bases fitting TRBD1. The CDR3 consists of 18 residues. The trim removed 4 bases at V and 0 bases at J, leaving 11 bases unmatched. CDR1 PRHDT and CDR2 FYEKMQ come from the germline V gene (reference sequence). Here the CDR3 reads CASSSHGTDIANTGELFF. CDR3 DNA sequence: TGTGCCAGCAGCTCACACGGGACAGACATAGCGAACACCGGGGAGCTGTTTTTT.

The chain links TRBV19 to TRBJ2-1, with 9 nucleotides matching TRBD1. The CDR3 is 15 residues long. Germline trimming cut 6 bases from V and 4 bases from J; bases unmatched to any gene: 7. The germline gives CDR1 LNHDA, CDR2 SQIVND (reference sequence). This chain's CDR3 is CASSHRGLSYNEQFF. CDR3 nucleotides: TGTGCCAGTAGCCACAGGGGGCTATCATACAATGAGCAGTTCTTC.

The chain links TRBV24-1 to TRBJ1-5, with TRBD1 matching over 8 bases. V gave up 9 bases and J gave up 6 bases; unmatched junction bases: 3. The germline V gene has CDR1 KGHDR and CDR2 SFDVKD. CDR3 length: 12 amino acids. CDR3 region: CATGQGTQPQHF. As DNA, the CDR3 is TGTGCCACCGGACAGGGTACTCAGCCCCAGCATTTT.

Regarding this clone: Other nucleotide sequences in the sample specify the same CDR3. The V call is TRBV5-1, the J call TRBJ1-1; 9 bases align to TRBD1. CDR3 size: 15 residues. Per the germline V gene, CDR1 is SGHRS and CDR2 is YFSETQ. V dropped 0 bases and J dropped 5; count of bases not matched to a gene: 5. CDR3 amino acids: CASSLARQGGTEAFF. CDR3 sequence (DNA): TGCGCCAGCAGCTTGGCCAGACAGGGGGGAACTGAAGCTTTCTTT. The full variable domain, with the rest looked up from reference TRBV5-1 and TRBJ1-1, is KAGVTQTPRYLIKTRGQQVTLSCSPISGHRSVSWYQQTPGQGLQFLFEYFSETQRNKGNFPGRFSGRQFSNSRSEMNVSTLELGDSALYLCASSLARQGGTEAFFGQGTRLTVV.

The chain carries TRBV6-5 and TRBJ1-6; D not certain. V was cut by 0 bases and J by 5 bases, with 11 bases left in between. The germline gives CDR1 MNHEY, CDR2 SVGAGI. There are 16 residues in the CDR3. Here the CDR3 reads CASSYSRGSHNSPLHF. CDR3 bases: TGTGCCAGCAGTTACTCGAGAGGTTCTCATAATTCACCCCTCCACTTT.

The DNA of the CDR3 is TGTGCCAGCAGTGGTCAGGGGTGGTATGGCTACACCTTC. It codes for CASSGQGWYGYTF. V gene TRBV25-1 combines with J gene TRBJ1-2; a possible D gene is TRBD1 (6 bases). Germline CDR1 is MGHDK and CDR2 is SYGVNS. The CDR3 has 13 residues. V lost 4 bases and J lost 5, with 11 bases in between.

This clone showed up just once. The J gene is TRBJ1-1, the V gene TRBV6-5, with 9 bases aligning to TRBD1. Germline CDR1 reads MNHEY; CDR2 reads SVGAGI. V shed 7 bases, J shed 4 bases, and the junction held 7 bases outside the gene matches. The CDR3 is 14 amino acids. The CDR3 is CASNGQGRGTEAFF. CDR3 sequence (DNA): TGTGCCAGCAACGGACAGGGGAGAGGCACTGAAGCTTTCTTT.

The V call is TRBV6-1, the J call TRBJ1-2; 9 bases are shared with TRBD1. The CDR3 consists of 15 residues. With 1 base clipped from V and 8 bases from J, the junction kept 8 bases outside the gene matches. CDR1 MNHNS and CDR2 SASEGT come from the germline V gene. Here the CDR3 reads CASSEDPDRGNGYTF. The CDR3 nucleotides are TGTGCCAGCAGTGAAGACCCGGACAGGGGCAACGGCTACACCTTC.

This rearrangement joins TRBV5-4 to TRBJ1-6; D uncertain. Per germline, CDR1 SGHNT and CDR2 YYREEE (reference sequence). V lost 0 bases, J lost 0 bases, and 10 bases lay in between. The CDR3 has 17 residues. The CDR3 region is CASSLGLPSSYNSPLHF. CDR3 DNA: TGTGCCAGCAGCTTGGGACTCCCGAGCTCCTATAATTCACCCCTCCACTTT.

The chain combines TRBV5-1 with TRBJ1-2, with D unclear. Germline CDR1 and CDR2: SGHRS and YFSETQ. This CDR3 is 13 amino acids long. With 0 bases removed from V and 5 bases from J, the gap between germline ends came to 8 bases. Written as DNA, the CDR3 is TGCGCCAGCAGCTTGGGGGCAGCTTATGGCTACACCTTC. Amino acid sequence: CASSLGAAYGYTF.

As DNA, the CDR3 is TGTGCCAGCAGTCCCCGACAGGGGGTATATAATTCACCCCTCCACTTT. Translated: CASSPRQGVYNSPLHF. This chain links TRBV27 with TRBJ1-6; 9 bases fit TRBD1. Per germline, CDR1 MNHEY and CDR2 SMNVEV (reference sequence). With V trimmed by 5 bases and J by 4 bases, 6 bases remained unmatched. The CDR3 sequence is 16 residues long.

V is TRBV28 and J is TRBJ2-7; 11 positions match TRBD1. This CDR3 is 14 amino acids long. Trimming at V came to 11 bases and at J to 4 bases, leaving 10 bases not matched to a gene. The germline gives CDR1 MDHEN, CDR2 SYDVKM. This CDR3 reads CASLEGTGGYEQYF. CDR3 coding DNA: TGTGCCTCCCTTGAGGGGACAGGGGGTTACGAGCAGTACTTC.

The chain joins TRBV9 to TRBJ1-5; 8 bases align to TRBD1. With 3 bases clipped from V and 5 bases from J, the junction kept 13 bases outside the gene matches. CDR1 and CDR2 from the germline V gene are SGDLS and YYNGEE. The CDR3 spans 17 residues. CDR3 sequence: CASSGHKGQECYQPQHF. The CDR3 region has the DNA TGTGCCAGCAGCGGCCATAAGGGACAGGAATGTTATCAGCCCCAGCATTTT.

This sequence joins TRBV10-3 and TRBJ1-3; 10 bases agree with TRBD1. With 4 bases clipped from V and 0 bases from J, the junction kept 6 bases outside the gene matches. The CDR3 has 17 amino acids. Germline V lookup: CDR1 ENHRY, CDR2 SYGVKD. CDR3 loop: CAISGGQGIDSGNTIYF. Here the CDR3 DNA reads TGTGCCATCAGTGGGGGACAGGGGATCGACTCTGGAAACACCATATATTTT.

The CDR3 protein is CASSVASSTDTQYF. The CDR3 bases are TGTGCCAGCAGCGTAGCTAGCTCCACAGATACGCAGTATTTT. The rearrangement links TRBV9 to TRBJ2-3, with a possible D match to TRBD2 (5 bases). Trimming left V 0 bases short and J 2 bases short, with 7 bases between. Germline CDR1 and CDR2: SGDLS and YYNGEE. The length of the CDR3 is 14 residues.

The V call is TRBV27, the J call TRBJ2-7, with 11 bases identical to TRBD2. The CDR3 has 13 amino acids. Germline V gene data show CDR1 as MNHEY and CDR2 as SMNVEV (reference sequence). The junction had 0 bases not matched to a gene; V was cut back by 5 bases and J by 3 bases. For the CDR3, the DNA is TGTGCCAGCAGTACTAGCGGGGGCTACGAGCAGTACTTC. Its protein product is CASSTSGGYEQYF.

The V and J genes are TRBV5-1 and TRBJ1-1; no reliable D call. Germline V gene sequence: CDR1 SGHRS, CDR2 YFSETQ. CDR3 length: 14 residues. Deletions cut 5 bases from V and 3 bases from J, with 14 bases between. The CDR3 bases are TGCGCCAGCAGTGGATCGCCCGGGGACACTGAAGCTTTCTTT. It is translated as CASSGSPGDTEAFF.

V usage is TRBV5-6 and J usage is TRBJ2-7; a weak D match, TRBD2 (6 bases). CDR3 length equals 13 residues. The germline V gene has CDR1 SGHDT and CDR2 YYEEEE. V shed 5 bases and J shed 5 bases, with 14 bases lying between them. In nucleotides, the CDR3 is TGTGCCAGCAGTCGGGGGTATGGGAACGAGCAGTACTTC. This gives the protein CASSRGYGNEQYF.

CDR3 region: CASSLGDRGEQFF. The CDR3 DNA reads as TGCGCCAGCAGCCTGGGAGACAGGGGTGAGCAGTTCTTC. V is TRBV5-1 and J is TRBJ2-1; 8 positions match TRBD1. The CDR3 spans 13 residues. The V segment lost 4 bases and the J segment 9 bases; nucleotides outside the gene matches: 6. Germline V gene sequence: CDR1 SGHRS, CDR2 YFSETQ.

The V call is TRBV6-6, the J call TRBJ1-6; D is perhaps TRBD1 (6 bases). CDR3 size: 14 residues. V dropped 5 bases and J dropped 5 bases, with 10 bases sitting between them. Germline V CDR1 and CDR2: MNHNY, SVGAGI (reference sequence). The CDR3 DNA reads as TGTGCCAGCAGTCTACAGGGCCATAATTCACCCCTCCACTTT. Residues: CASSLQGHNSPLHF.